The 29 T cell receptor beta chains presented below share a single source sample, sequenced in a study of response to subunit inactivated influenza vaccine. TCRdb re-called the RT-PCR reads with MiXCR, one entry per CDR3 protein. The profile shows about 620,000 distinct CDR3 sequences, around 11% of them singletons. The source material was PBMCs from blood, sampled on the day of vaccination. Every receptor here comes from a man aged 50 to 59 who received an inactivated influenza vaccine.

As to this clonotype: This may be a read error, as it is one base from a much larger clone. In DNA form, the CDR3 reads TGTGCCAGCAGTTCATTAGGAAGCCCCTACGAGCAGTACTTC. As protein: CASSSLGSPYEQYF. The chain has TRBV6-5 and TRBJ2-7; D is uncertain. CDR1 is MNHEY and CDR2 is SVGAGI in the germline V gene. This CDR3 spans 14 amino acids. V lost 4 bases and J lost 2, with 12 bases in between.

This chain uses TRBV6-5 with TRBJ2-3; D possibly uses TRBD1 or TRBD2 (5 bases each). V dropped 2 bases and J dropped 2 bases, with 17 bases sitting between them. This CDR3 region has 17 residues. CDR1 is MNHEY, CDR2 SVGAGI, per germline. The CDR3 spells CASSYHTGTGPTDTQYF. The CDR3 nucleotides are TGTGCCAGCAGTTACCACACCGGGACCGGACCCACAGATACGCAGTATTTT.

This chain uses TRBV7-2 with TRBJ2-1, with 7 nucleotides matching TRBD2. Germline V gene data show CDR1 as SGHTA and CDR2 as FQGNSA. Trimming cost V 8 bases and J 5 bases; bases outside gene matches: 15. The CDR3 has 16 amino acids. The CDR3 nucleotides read TGTGCCAGCGGGGGGGTTTCGGGAGTGGTTCACAATGAGCAGTTCTTC. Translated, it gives CASGGVSGVVHNEQFF.

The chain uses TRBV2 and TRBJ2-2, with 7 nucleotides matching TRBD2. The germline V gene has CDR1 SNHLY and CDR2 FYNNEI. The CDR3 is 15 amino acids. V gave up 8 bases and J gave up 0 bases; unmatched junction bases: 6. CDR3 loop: CASGRLASNTGELFF. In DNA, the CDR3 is TGTGCCAGCGGCCGACTAGCTTCGAACACCGGGGAGCTGTTTTTT. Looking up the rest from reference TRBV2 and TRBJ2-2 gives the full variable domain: EPEVTQTPSHQVTQMGQEVILRCVPISNHLYFYWYRQILGQKVEFLVSFYNNEISEKSEIFDDQFSVERPDGSNFTLKIRSTKLEDSAMYFCASGRLASNTGELFFGEGSRLTVL.

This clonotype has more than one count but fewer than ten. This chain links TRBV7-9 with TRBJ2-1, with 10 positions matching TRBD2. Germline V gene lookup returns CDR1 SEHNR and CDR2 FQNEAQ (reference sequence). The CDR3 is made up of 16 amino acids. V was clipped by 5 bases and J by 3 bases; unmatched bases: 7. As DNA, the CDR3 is TGTGCCAGCAGCCCTCCCCTAGCGGGGGTCTACAATGAGCAGTTCTTC. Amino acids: CASSPPLAGVYNEQFF.

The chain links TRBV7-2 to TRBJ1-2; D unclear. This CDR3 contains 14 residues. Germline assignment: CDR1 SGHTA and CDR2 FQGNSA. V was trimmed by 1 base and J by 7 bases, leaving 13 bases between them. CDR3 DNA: TGTGCCAGCAGCTTAGGCCTGGATGCCTTTGGCTACACCTTC. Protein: CASSLGLDAFGYTF.

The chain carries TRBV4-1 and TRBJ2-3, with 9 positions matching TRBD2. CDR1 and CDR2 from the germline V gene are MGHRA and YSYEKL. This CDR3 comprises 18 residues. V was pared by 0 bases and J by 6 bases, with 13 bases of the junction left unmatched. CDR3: CASSQDPLAGNLRDTQYF. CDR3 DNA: TGCGCCAGCAGCCAAGATCCCCTAGCGGGGAACCTGCGGGATACGCAGTATTTT.

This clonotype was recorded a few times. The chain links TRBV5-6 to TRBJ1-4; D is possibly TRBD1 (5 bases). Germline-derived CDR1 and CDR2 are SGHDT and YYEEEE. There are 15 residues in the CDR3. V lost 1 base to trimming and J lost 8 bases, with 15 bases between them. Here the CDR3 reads CASSLFDAGREKLFF. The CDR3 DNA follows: TGTGCCAGCAGCTTGTTCGACGCAGGGAGGGAAAAACTGTTTTTT.

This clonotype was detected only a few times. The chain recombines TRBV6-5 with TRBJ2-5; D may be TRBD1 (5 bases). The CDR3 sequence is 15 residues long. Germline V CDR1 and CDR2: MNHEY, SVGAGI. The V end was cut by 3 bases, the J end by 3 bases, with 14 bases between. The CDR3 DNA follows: TGTGCCAGCAGTTATTCAAGGACAACTAAAGAGACCCAGTACTTC. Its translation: CASSYSRTTKETQYF.

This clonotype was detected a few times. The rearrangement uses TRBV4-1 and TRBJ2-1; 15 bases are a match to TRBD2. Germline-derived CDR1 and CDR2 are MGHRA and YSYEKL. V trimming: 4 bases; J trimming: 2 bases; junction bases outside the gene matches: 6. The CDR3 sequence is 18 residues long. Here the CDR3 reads CASSPGLAGGPTYNEQFF. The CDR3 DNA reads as TGCGCCAGCAGCCCGGGACTAGCGGGGGGTCCGACCTACAATGAGCAGTTCTTC.

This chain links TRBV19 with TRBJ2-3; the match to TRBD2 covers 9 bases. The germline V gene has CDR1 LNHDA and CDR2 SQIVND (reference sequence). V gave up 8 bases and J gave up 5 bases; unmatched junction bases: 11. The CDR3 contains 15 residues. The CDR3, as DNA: TGTGCCAGTGCCGCCTTTAGCGGGGGTGGAGATACGCAGTATTTT. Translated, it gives CASAAFSGGGDTQYF.

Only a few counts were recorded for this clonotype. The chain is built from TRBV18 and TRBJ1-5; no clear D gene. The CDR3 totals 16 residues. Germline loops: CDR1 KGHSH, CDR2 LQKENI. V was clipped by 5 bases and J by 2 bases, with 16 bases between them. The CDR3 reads CASSTLGGLGNQPQHF. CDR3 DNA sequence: TGTGCCAGCTCAACCCTAGGCGGGTTGGGCAATCAGCCCCAGCATTTT. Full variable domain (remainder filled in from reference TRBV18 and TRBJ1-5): NAGVMQNPRHLVRRRGQEARLRCSPMKGHSHVYWYRQLPEEGLKFMVYLQKENIIDESGMPKERFSAEFPKEGPSILRIQQVVRGDSAAYFCASSTLGGLGNQPQHFGDGTRLSIL.

The CDR3 DNA follows: TGCGCCAGCAGCTTAAATCGGTGGGACGAGCAGTACTTC. It translates to CASSLNRWDEQYF. This chain uses TRBV5-1 with TRBJ2-7, with D unresolved. The CDR3 runs to 13 residues. Germline values: CDR1 SGHRS, CDR2 YFSETQ. V lost 2 bases and J 5 bases, leaving 11 bases between the germline ends.

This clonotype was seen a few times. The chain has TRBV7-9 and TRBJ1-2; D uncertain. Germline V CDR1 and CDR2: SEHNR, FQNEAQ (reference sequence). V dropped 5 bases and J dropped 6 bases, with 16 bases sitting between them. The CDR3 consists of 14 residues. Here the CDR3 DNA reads TGTGCCAGCAGCCCCCGGCTCCAGGCCGATGGCTACACCTTC. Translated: CASSPRLQADGYTF.

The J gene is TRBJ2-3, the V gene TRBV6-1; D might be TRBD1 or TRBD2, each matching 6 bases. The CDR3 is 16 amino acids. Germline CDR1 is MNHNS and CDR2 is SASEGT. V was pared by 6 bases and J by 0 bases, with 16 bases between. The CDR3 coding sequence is TGTGCCAGCAGCTGGTCCGGGGGACATAGCACAGATACGCAGTATTTT. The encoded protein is CASSWSGGHSTDTQYF.

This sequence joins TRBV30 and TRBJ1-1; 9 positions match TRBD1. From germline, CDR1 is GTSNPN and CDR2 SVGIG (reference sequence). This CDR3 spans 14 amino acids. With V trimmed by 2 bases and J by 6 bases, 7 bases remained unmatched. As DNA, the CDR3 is TGTGCCTGGAGTCCACAGGGGGCTGAGGCTGAAGCTTTCTTT. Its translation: CAWSPQGAEAEAFF.

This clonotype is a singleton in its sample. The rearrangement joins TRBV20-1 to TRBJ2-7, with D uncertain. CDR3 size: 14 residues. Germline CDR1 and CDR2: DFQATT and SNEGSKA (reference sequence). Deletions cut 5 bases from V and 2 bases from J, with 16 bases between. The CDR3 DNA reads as TGCAGTGCTGAAATTCGACACCGACCCTACGAGCAGTACTTC. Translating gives CSAEIRHRPYEQYF.

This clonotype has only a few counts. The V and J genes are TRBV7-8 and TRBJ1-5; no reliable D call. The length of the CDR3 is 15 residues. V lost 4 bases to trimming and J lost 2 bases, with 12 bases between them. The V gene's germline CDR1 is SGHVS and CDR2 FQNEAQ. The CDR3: CASSSGFRGNQPQHF. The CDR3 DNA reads TGTGCCAGCAGCTCAGGATTCCGGGGCAATCAGCCCCAGCATTTT.

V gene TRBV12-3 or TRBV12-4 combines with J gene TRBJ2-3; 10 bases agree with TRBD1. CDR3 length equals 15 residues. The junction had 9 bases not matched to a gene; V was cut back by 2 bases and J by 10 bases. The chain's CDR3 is CASSLTGTGARAQYF. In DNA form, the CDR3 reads TGTGCCAGCAGTTTAACAGGGACAGGGGCTCGTGCGCAGTATTTT.

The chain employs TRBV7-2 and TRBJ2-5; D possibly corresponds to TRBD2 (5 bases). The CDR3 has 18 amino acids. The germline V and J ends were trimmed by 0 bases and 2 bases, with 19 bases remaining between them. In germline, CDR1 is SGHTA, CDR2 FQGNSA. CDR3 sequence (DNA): TGTGCCAGCAGCTTAGCTCGCGGTGAGGACTTGGGGCAAGAGACCCAGTACTTC. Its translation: CASSLARGEDLGQETQYF.

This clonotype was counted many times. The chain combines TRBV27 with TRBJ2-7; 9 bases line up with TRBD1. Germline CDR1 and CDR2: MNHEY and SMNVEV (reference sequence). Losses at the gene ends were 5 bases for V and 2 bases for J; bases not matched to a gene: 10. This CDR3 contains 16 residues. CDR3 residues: CASSPLRQGGTYEQYF. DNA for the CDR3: TGTGCCAGCAGTCCACTCCGACAGGGGGGAACCTACGAGCAGTACTTC.

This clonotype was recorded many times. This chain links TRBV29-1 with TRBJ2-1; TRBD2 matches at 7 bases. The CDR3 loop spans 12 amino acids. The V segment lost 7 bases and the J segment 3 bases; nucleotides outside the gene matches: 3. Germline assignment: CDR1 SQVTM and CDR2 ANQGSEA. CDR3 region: CSATSNYNEQFF. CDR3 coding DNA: TGCAGCGCGACTAGCAACTACAATGAGCAGTTCTTC.

This chain's CDR3 is CASSLSEVGTEAFF. In nucleotides, the CDR3 is TGTGCCAGCAGCTTATCGGAGGTGGGCACTGAAGCTTTCTTT. This chain connects TRBV11-2 to TRBJ1-1; D gene unclear. The CDR3 consists of 14 residues. Germline loops: CDR1 SGHAT, CDR2 FQNNGV. Trimming pared 2 bases from V and 4 bases from J, leaving 11 bases between. The full variable domain, with the rest looked up from reference TRBV11-2 and TRBJ1-1, is EAGVAQSPRYKIIEKRQSVAFWCNPISGHATLYWYQQILGQGPKLLIQFQNNGVVDDSQLPKDRFSAERLKGVDSTLKIQPAKLEDSAVYLCASSLSEVGTEAFFGQGTRLTVV.

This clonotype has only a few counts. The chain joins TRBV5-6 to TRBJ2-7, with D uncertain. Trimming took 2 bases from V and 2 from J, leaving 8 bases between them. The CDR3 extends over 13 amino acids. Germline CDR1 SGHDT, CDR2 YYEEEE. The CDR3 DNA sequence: TGTGCCAGCAGCTTCGCAGCCACCTACGAGCAGTACTTC. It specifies CASSFAATYEQYF.

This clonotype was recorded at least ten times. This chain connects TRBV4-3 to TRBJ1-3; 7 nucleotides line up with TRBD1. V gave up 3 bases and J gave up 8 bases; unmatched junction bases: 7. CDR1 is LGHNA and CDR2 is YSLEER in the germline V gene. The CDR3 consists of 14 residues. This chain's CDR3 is CASSQGQREDTIYF. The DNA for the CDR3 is TGCGCCAGCAGCCAGGGACAGCGGGAGGACACCATATATTTT.

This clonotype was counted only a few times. In DNA form, the CDR3 reads TGTGCCAGCAGGGGATTATCGACAGGAGTCACTGAAGCTTTCTTT. This gives the protein CASRGLSTGVTEAFF. This chain links TRBV12-3 or TRBV12-4 with TRBJ1-1; tentative D call: TRBD1 (6 bases). The CDR3 is 15 amino acids. V was trimmed by 6 bases and J by 4 bases, leaving 18 bases between them.

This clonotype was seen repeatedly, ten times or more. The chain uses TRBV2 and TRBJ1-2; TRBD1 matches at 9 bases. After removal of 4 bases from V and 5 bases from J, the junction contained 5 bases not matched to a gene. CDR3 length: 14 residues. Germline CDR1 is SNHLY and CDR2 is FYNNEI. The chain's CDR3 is CASSVQGAKYGYTF. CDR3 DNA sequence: TGTGCCAGCAGTGTACAGGGGGCGAAGTATGGCTACACCTTC.

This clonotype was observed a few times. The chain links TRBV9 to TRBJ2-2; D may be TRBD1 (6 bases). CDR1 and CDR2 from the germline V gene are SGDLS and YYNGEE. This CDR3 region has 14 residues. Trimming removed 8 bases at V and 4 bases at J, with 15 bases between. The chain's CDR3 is CARERQGCTGELFF. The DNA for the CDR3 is TGTGCCAGGGAACGGCAGGGGTGCACCGGGGAGCTGTTTTTT.

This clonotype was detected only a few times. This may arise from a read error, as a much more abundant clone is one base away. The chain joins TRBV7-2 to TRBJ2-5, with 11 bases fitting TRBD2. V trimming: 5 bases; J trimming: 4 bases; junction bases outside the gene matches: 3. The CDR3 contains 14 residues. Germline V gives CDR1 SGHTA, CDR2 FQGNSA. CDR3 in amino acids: CASSPGLAVETQYF. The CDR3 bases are TGTGCCAGCAGCCCGGGACTAGCGGTAGAGACCCAGTACTTC.